Below, 8 T cell receptor beta chains from the same sample are listed, as sequenced in a study of blood T cells in healthy people across ages. Primers used in a second PCR of about 7 to 12 cycles were a sample-barcoded 5' primer and a J-beta primer mix. TCRdb reanalysed the 5' RACE reads using MiXCR and keeps one entry per CDR3 protein. The top ten hold 11% of the sample, which has roughly 1,500,000 distinct CDR3 sequences, about 35% seen once. Sequencing was done on a sample of blood. These receptors were taken from a woman in her 30s in good health.

This clonotype appeared a few times. The V call is TRBV7-6, the J call TRBJ2-1; no clear D. V was trimmed by 5 bases and J by 5 bases, leaving 13 bases between them. The CDR3 consists of 14 residues. Germline V gene sequence: CDR1 SGHVS, CDR2 FNYEAQ. The CDR3 loop is CASSTDGVDNEQFF. For the CDR3, the DNA is TGTGCCAGCAGCACAGATGGGGTAGACAATGAGCAGTTCTTC.

This chain connects TRBV20-1 to TRBJ2-5; weak D call: TRBD2 (5 bases). The CDR3 is 15 residues long. Germline CDR1 reads DFQATT; CDR2 reads SNEGSKA (reference sequence). Trimming pared 0 bases from V and 0 bases from J, leaving 11 bases between. DNA of the CDR3: TGCAGTGCTAGAGAAGGCCTAGCTTACCAAGAGACCCAGTACTTC. This gives the protein CSAREGLAYQETQYF.

This chain uses TRBV7-9 with TRBJ2-5, with D perhaps matching TRBD1 (6 bases). Germline V gene sequence: CDR1 SEHNR, CDR2 FQNEAQ (reference sequence). Trimming stripped 1 base from V and 3 bases from J, with 18 bases between. The length of the CDR3 is 17 residues. The CDR3 bases are TGTGCCAGCAGCTTAGAATCGGGTGTCAGGGGAAAAGAGACCCAGTACTTC. Its protein is CASSLESGVRGKETQYF.

V gene TRBV28 combines with J gene TRBJ1-5, with 7 bases fitting TRBD1. The junction had 6 bases not matched to a gene; V was cut back by 4 bases and J by 0 bases. Germline lookup yields CDR1 MDHEN and CDR2 SYDVKM. The CDR3 has 16 residues. The DNA of the CDR3 is TGTGCCAGCAGTTCCGACAGGGAAGATAGCAATCAGCCCCAGCATTTT. Its translation: CASSSDREDSNQPQHF.

The chain joins TRBV15 to TRBJ2-1; possibly TRBD2 for D (6 bases). The CDR3 sequence is 13 residues long. Germline CDR1 is LNHNV and CDR2 is YYDKDF (reference sequence). The V end was cut by 2 bases, the J end by 10 bases, with 12 bases between. The CDR3 loop reads CATSRSGTLEQFF. For the CDR3, the DNA is TGTGCCACCAGCAGATCCGGGACTCTCGAGCAGTTCTTC.

This clonotype showed up just a few times. V and J are TRBV20-1 and TRBJ1-2; D is unclear. The germline V and J ends were trimmed by 5 bases and 0 bases, with 19 bases remaining between them. In germline, CDR1 is DFQATT, CDR2 SNEGSKA (reference sequence). The CDR3 extends over 16 amino acids. This CDR3 reads CSAELASKRSNYGYTF. In DNA, the CDR3 is TGCAGTGCTGAGTTGGCGTCGAAGCGTTCTAACTATGGCTACACCTTC.

Note on this clonotype: This could be a read error, since a much larger clone is one nucleotide away. The gene calls are TRBV5-1 and TRBJ2-1; 12 nucleotides align to TRBD1. V lost 4 bases, J lost 4 bases, and 6 bases stayed unmatched. This CDR3 region has 16 residues. Per germline, CDR1 SGHRS and CDR2 YFSETQ. The CDR3 loop is CASSPGQGAVYNEQFF. The CDR3 DNA follows: TGCGCCAGCAGCCCGGGACAGGGGGCCGTTTACAATGAGCAGTTCTTC.

V usage is TRBV7-2 and J usage is TRBJ2-5, with 14 positions matching TRBD2. With 5 bases clipped from V and 9 bases from J, the junction kept 11 bases outside the gene matches. Germline CDR1 reads SGHTA; CDR2 reads FQGNSA. This CDR3 is 16 amino acids long. The CDR3 here is CASSPGLAGGKGAQYF. The CDR3 DNA follows: TGTGCCAGCAGCCCCGGACTAGCGGGGGGTAAAGGGGCCCAGTACTTC.